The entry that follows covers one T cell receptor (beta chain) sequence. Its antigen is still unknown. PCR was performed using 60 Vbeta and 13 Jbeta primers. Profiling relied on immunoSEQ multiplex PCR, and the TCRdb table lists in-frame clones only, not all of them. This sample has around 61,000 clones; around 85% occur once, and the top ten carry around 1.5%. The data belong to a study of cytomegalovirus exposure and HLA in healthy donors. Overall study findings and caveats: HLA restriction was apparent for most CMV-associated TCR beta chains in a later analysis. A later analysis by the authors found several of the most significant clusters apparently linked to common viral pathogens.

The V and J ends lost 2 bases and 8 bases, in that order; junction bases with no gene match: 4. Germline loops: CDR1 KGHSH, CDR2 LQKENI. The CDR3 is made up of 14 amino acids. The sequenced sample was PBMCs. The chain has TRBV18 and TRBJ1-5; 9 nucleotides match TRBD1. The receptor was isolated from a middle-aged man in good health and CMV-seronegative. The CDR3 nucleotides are TGTGCCAGCTCACCATCAGGACAGGGGAAGCCCCAGCATTTT. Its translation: CASSPSGQGKPQHF.